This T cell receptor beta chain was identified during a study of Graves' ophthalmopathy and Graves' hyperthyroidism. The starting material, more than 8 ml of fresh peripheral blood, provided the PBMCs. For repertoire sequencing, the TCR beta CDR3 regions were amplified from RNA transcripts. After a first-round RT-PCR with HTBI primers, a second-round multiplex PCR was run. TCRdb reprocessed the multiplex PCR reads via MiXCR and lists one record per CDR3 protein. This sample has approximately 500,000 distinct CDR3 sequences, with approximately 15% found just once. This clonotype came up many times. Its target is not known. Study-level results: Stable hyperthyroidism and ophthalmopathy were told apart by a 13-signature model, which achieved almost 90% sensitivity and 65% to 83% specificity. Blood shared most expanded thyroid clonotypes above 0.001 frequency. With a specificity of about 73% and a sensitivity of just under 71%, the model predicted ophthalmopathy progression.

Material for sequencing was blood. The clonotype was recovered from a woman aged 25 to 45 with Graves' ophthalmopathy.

CDR3 loop: CASRKDSSNQPQHF. In DNA, the CDR3 is TGCGCCAGCAGAAAAGACAGTAGCAATCAGCCCCAGCATTTT. This rearrangement joins TRBV10-2 to TRBJ1-5; D perhaps matches TRBD1 (5 bases). This CDR3 region has 14 residues. Trimming removed 6 bases from V and 0 bases from J, with 9 bases in between. The germline V gene has CDR1 WSHSY and CDR2 SAAADI.